Each of the 25 T cell receptor beta chains below was sequenced from the same sample in a study of blood T cell repertoires in COVID-19. Measured with immunoSEQ multiplex PCR; TCRdb has only the in-frame clones, and not every one. The sample lists some 270,000 clones; 75% to 85% were seen once. Sequencing was performed on PBMCs or T cells enriched from blood (not recorded which). These receptors originate from a woman between 45 and 60 years old with acute COVID-19.

The J gene is TRBJ2-1, the V gene TRBV9; a possible D gene is TRBD2 (6 bases). V lost 0 bases, J lost 8 bases, and 9 bases lay in between. The CDR3 consists of 13 residues. Germline V lookup: CDR1 SGDLS, CDR2 YYNGEE. The CDR3 reads CASSVAGDDEQFF. The DNA for the CDR3 is TGTGCCAGCAGCGTAGCGGGGGACGATGAGCAGTTCTTC.

V is TRBV14 and J is TRBJ1-2; D uncertain. The CDR3 is 17 amino acids. V lost 3 bases, J lost 0 bases, and 17 bases lay in between. Germline V gene lookup returns CDR1 SGHDN and CDR2 FVKESK. This CDR3 is CASSHHGVSLTNYGYTF. The CDR3 coding sequence is TGTGCCAGCAGCCACCACGGGGTCAGCCTCACTAACTATGGCTACACCTTC.

This chain connects TRBV9 to TRBJ2-7; D gene uncertain. Germline CDR1 SGDLS, CDR2 YYNGEE. The V end was cut by 5 bases, the J end by 4 bases, with 7 bases between. The CDR3 is made up of 11 amino acids. CDR3 protein: CASRPEYEQYF. The CDR3 region has the DNA TGTGCCAGCAGACCAGAATACGAGCAGTACTTC.

The rearrangement links TRBV9 to TRBJ2-4; 7 positions agree with TRBD1. The V gene's germline CDR1 is SGDLS and CDR2 YYNGEE. J lost 9 bases, V lost 3 bases, and 9 bases had no gene match. The CDR3 has 14 residues. CDR3 DNA sequence: TGTGCCAGCAGCGCCCGACAGGGTGTGGGCATTCAGTACTTC. It translates to CASSARQGVGIQYF.

The V gene is TRBV11-2, the J gene TRBJ2-5, with D possibly TRBD1 on 6 matching bases. Germline CDR1 is SGHAT and CDR2 is FQNNGV. The CDR3 consists of 16 residues. V was pared by 1 base and J by 0 bases, with 12 bases between. The CDR3 protein is CASSLAWTVNQETQYF. CDR3 nucleotide sequence: TGTGCCAGCAGCTTAGCCTGGACAGTCAACCAAGAGACCCAGTACTTC.

This chain connects TRBV27 to TRBJ1-1; D remains unclear. V lost 3 bases, J lost 4 bases, and 9 bases lay in between. Germline-derived CDR1 and CDR2 are MNHEY and SMNVEV (reference sequence). The CDR3 is 13 amino acids. CDR3 in amino acids: CASSFNPSTEAFF. For the CDR3, the DNA is TGTGCCAGCAGTTTTAATCCGAGCACTGAAGCTTTCTTT.

The chain has TRBV7-8 and TRBJ1-5; D is uncertain. Trimming stripped 6 bases from V and 3 bases from J, with 12 bases between. The CDR3 totals 14 residues. From germline, CDR1 is SGHVS and CDR2 FQNEAQ. CDR3 in DNA: TGTGCCAGCAGTCCAACGGGTCTCAATCAGCCCCAGCATTTT. Residues: CASSPTGLNQPQHF.

The CDR3 loop is CASSPGGPSGNIQYF. The CDR3 DNA sequence: TGCGCCAGCAGCCCGGGGGGGCCCTCGGGAAACATTCAGTACTTC. This chain uses TRBV10-1 with TRBJ2-4; TRBD2 aligns across 8 bases. V was clipped by 6 bases and J by 6 bases; unmatched bases: 10. CDR1 and CDR2 from the germline V gene are WNHNN and SYGVQD (reference sequence). The CDR3 is 15 residues long.

V usage is TRBV5-1 and J usage is TRBJ2-7, with D perhaps TRBD1 (5 bases). Germline CDR1 and CDR2: SGHRS and YFSETQ. The CDR3 is made up of 15 amino acids. Deletions cut 1 base from V and 7 bases from J, with 18 bases between. CDR3 protein: CASSLTATALLEQYF. The CDR3 DNA follows: TGCGCCAGCAGCTTGACCGCGACAGCCCTACTGGAGCAGTACTTC.

The J gene is TRBJ2-1, the V gene TRBV4-3, with a weak D call TRBD1 (6 bases). The CDR3 covers 15 residues. The ends were cut back, 0 bases at V and 5 bases at J, with 11 bases in the middle. Germline CDR1 reads LGHNA; CDR2 reads YSLEER. CDR3 protein: CASSQDWAGDNEQFF. As DNA, the CDR3 is TGCGCCAGCAGCCAAGATTGGGCAGGGGACAATGAGCAGTTCTTC.

The chain links TRBV23-1 to TRBJ1-2; D is undetermined. TRBV23-1 is an open reading frame whose function is uncertain. The CDR3 has 13 amino acids. V lost 4 bases and J lost 4, with 10 bases in between. The CDR3 nucleotides are TGCGCCAGCAGTCCCAACTCAGGCTATGGCTACACCTTC. Its protein product is CASSPNSGYGYTF.

This clone appeared once. The chain combines TRBV7-8 with TRBJ1-2, with 9 bases aligning to TRBD1. Germline values: CDR1 SGHVS, CDR2 FQNEAQ. V dropped 5 bases and J dropped 7; count of bases not matched to a gene: 5. This CDR3 has 13 amino acids. The CDR3 here is CASSAGTGFGYTF. The CDR3 DNA follows: TGTGCCAGCAGCGCAGGGACAGGGTTTGGCTACACCTTC.

The sample holds one count of this clone. The chain links TRBV5-1 to TRBJ2-2, with 7 bases that match TRBD2. This CDR3 contains 14 residues. Looked up from germline, CDR1 is SGHRS and CDR2 is YFSETQ. J gave up 7 bases and V 3 bases, and 6 bases lay outside the gene matches. CDR3 region: CASSSLATNGELFF. The CDR3 DNA reads TGCGCCAGCAGCTCACTAGCGACAAACGGGGAGCTGTTTTTT.

This clone was seen ten or more times. This chain uses TRBV5-6 with TRBJ1-2, with 8 bases aligning to TRBD1. Germline CDR1 reads SGHDT; CDR2 reads YYEEEE. The V and J ends lost 0 bases and 2 bases, in that order; junction bases with no gene match: 0. This CDR3 spans 14 amino acids. CDR3 residues: CASSLGTGNYGYTF. CDR3 sequence (DNA): TGTGCCAGCAGCTTGGGGACAGGGAACTATGGCTACACCTTC.

The V gene is TRBV6-2 or TRBV6-3, the J gene TRBJ2-7; D may be TRBD2 (5 bases). The CDR3 runs to 15 residues. Germline lookup yields CDR1 MNHEY and CDR2 SVGEGT. Trimming stripped 4 bases from V and 2 bases from J, with 15 bases between. CDR3: CASSSVIGEPYEQYF. The CDR3, as DNA: TGTGCCAGCAGTTCGGTAATCGGGGAACCCTACGAGCAGTACTTC.

The chain combines TRBV28 with TRBJ1-1, with D tentatively TRBD1 (6 bases). V lost 4 bases and J lost 0, with 15 bases in between. Germline assignment: CDR1 MDHEN and CDR2 SYDVKM. This CDR3 is 16 amino acids long. The CDR3 nucleotides read TGTGCCAGCAGTTCCTCTTCGGCAGGGGTGAACACTGAAGCTTTCTTT. It translates to CASSSSSAGVNTEAFF.

The V and J genes are TRBV4-3 and TRBJ2-2; maybe TRBD2 (5 bases). The V and J ends lost 4 bases and 7 bases respectively, with 16 bases between them. The CDR3 sequence is 15 residues long. Germline V lookup: CDR1 LGHNA, CDR2 YSLEER. CDR3 DNA: TGCGCCAGCAGCCGAGAGTATATGGGGAGCGGGGAGCTGTTTTTT. Protein: CASSREYMGSGELFF.

The rearrangement joins TRBV11-2 to TRBJ1-4; D is undetermined. Germline CDR1 reads SGHAT; CDR2 reads FQNNGV. V was pared by 4 bases and J by 0 bases, with 12 bases between. This CDR3 has 16 amino acids. The CDR3 region is CASSSGRRATNEKLFF. The CDR3 region has the DNA TGTGCCAGCAGCTCGGGGAGGAGGGCAACTAATGAAAAACTGTTTTTT.

The chain carries TRBV11-2 and TRBJ2-2; maybe TRBD2 (7 bases). The V end lost 5 bases, the J end lost 4 bases, and 26 bases lay between the germline ends. Germline V gives CDR1 SGHAT, CDR2 FQNNGV. The CDR3 spans 19 residues. The CDR3 coding sequence is TGTGCCAGCAGCAGGACTAGGGGGATTGTCGGATGGGCCACCGGGGAGCTGTTTTTT. It specifies CASSRTRGIVGWATGELFF.

The chain links TRBV12-3 or TRBV12-4 to TRBJ2-1; the D gene is possibly TRBD1 (5 bases). V lost 10 bases and J 4 bases, leaving 14 bases between the germline ends. The CDR3 spans 13 residues. The CDR3: CATTNQGYNEQFF. In DNA form, the CDR3 reads TGTGCCACCACAAACCAGGGATACAATGAGCAGTTCTTC.

The genes are TRBV27 and TRBJ1-5; tentatively, D is TRBD1 (6 bases). Germline V gives CDR1 MNHEY, CDR2 SMNVEV (reference sequence). Trimming pared 4 bases from V and 4 bases from J, leaving 14 bases between. The CDR3 covers 15 residues. The CDR3 region is CASSSLQGRNQPQHF. The DNA for the CDR3 is TGTGCCAGCAGTTCCTTACAGGGAAGGAATCAGCCCCAGCATTTT.

The chain is built from TRBV7-8 and TRBJ2-4; D may be TRBD1 (5 bases). Germline CDR1 is SGHVS and CDR2 is FQNEAQ. The CDR3 is 13 amino acids. The V and J ends lost 8 bases and 8 bases respectively, with 16 bases between them. CDR3 region: CASRPTGTDIQYF. The CDR3 DNA reads TGTGCCAGCCGCCCCACAGGAACAGACATTCAGTACTTC.

V is TRBV5-6 and J is TRBJ1-5; D call uncertain. V shed 2 bases and J shed 4 bases, with 7 bases lying between them. From germline, CDR1 is SGHDT and CDR2 YYEEEE. The CDR3 consists of 13 residues. The chain's CDR3 is CASSFGGNQPQHF. CDR3 nucleotide sequence: TGTGCCAGCAGCTTTGGAGGGAATCAGCCCCAGCATTTT.

The chain uses TRBV18 and TRBJ2-5; TRBD1 might be the D (6 bases). Between the trimmed V and J ends, which lost 3 bases and 4 bases, there was a span of 18 bases. Germline V gene data show CDR1 as KGHSH and CDR2 as LQKENI. The CDR3 runs to 16 residues. The CDR3 here is CASSPTEGGRGETQYF. CDR3 nucleotides: TGTGCCAGCTCACCCACGGAAGGGGGAAGGGGAGAGACCCAGTACTTC.

The rearrangement joins TRBV7-2 to TRBJ2-6, with 9 positions matching TRBD1. Germline values: CDR1 SGHTA, CDR2 FQGNSA. The CDR3 loop spans 18 amino acids. Trimming at V came to 5 bases and at J to 0 bases, leaving 8 bases not matched to a gene. CDR3 residues: CASSATGGDLSGANVLTF. CDR3 nucleotides: TGTGCCAGCAGCGCGACAGGGGGAGATCTCTCTGGGGCCAACGTCCTGACTTTC.